This T cell receptor beta chain was sequenced during a study of T cells after yellow fever vaccination. At the level of the study: Preparation used SMART-Seq v4 Ultra Low Input for the low-cell-number fractions. General study results and limits: Abundant clonotypes from the bulk population could get into FACS-sorted repertoires as contaminants.

CDR3 size: 16 residues. V lost 3 bases, J lost 4 bases, and 10 bases stayed unmatched. Germline V gene lookup returns CDR1 LGHNA and CDR2 YNFKEQ. TCRdb re-called the 5' RACE reads with MiXCR, one entry per CDR3 protein. In the table there are fewer than 350,000 distinct CDR3 sequences, 8% to 10% of which are singletons. This clonotype was observed many times. Its antigen is undetermined. The sequence was obtained from a man aged 18 to 30 who received the YFV17D yellow fever vaccine. The sample consisted of PBMCs, taken on the day of the first yellow fever vaccination. The gene calls are TRBV4-2 and TRBJ2-5, with 8 bases that match TRBD1. CDR3 residues: CASSQSADRGGETQYF. The CDR3 coding sequence is TGTGCCAGCAGCCAGAGTGCCGACAGGGGTGGAGAGACCCAGTACTTC.